This section outlines one TCR beta chain sequence together with its context. The CDR3 spans 15 residues. V gave up 4 bases and J gave up 1 base; unmatched junction bases: 5. The germline V gene encodes CDR1 SGHRS and CDR2 YFSETQ. This record comes from a study of blood T cell repertoires in COVID-19. In the authors' methods: Quantification of nucleated cells was approximated via reference gene primer amplification. Some clones are missing from TCRdb's copy, which holds only in-frame ones; the method was immunoSEQ multiplex PCR. V and J calls plus clone size are reproduced from that table; the DNA served to infer D and trimming. The table shows about 130,000 clones, with approximately 86% occurring only once. In Cohort 3, a recovered donor had either two negative PCRs, clearance, or symptom resolution.

Sequencing was done on a sample of PBMCs or T cells enriched from blood (not recorded which). This clonotype was obtained from a woman aged 45-59 years who had recovered from COVID-19. This chain connects TRBV5-1 to TRBJ2-3, with 8 positions matching TRBD2. CDR3 region: CASSVSGDGTDTQYF. In DNA form, the CDR3 reads TGCGCCAGCAGCGTTAGCGGGGACGGCACAGATACGCAGTATTTT.